This TCR beta chain comes out of a study of T cell responses to AZD1222 COVID-19 vaccine. Whole-study results and caveats: Baseline seropositivity occurred in only a handful of AZD1222 recipients. White British ancestry dominated among donors, who included more females, and clonal diversity was possibly underestimated. Receipt of two AZD1222 doses was followed by a rise in Spike-specific TCR breadth and depth. CD4 TCRs linked to vaccination spanned spike, dominating at 160-218 and 743-854.

A word on this clone: What it binds is not known.

This CDR3 has 15 amino acids. Germline-derived CDR1 and CDR2 are MNHEY and SVGAGI. The ends lost 3 bases at V and 13 bases at J; junction bases unmatched: 13. The protocol was immunoSEQ multiplex PCR, while the TCRdb copy is restricted to in-frame clones and leaves out a portion. This table holds tens of thousands of clones, around 90% found once. The chain carries TRBV6-5 and TRBJ2-1, with TRBD2 matching over 9 bases. This sample comprised peripheral blood, obtained on day 0 of AZD1222 vaccination. This TCR came from an adult in good health. CDR3 nucleotides: TGTGCCAGCAGTTATTCGGAGCGGGGGGTCCAAAAACAGTTCTTC. Its translation is CASSYSERGVQKQFF.